The 14 T cell receptor beta chains given below trace back to one sample, sequenced in a study of early T cells in non-severe SARS-CoV-2 infection. Each CDR3 protein gets one entry after TCRdb re-called the 5' RACE reads with MiXCR. The sample yields about 68,000 distinct CDR3 sequences, roughly 10% seen once. Specimen: whole blood. All receptors come from an adult who was a healthcare worker with PCR-confirmed SARS-CoV-2 infection or an uninfected control (not recorded which).

V usage is TRBV4-3 and J usage is TRBJ2-7; a weak D match, TRBD2 (6 bases). The CDR3 spans 15 residues. Looked up from germline, CDR1 is LGHNA and CDR2 is YSLEER. The V end was cut by 0 bases, the J end by 3 bases, with 12 bases between. CDR3 protein: CASSQELGGVYEQYF. CDR3 DNA sequence: TGCGCCAGCAGCCAAGAGCTGGGGGGAGTCTACGAGCAGTACTTC.

This rearrangement joins TRBV2 to TRBJ2-3; D gene unclear. Trimming took off 7 bases at V and 5 bases at J, with 13 bases between the two ends. The CDR3 extends over 13 amino acids. The germline V gene encodes CDR1 SNHLY and CDR2 FYNNEI. The CDR3 nucleotides read TGTGCCAGCACCCGAGACCAGAAAGATACGCAGTATTTT. Its translation: CASTRDQKDTQYF. Looking up the rest from reference TRBV2 and TRBJ2-3 gives the full variable domain: EPEVTQTPSHQVTQMGQEVILRCVPISNHLYFYWYRQILGQKVEFLVSFYNNEISEKSEIFDDQFSVERPDGSNFTLKIRSTKLEDSAMYFCASTRDQKDTQYFGPGTRLTVL.

This clonotype was counted a few times. This rearrangement joins TRBV3-1 to TRBJ2-1, with a possible D match to TRBD2 (6 bases). Deletions cut 4 bases from V and 0 bases from J, with 19 bases between. Germline V gives CDR1 LGHDT, CDR2 YNNKEL (reference sequence). The CDR3 has 18 residues. CDR3 sequence: CASSPTPIAEISYNEQFF. The CDR3 coding sequence is TGTGCCAGCAGCCCTACCCCTATAGCGGAGATCTCCTACAATGAGCAGTTCTTC.

For this clonotype: A read error may be the cause here, since a much bigger clone is one base away. The V gene is TRBV24-1, the J gene TRBJ2-3, with 11 bases lining up with TRBD2. The germline gives CDR1 KGHDR, CDR2 SFDVKD. The CDR3 covers 17 residues. The V segment lost 9 bases and the J segment 10 bases; nucleotides outside the gene matches: 20. Here the CDR3 reads CATGGGLAGPPFGSQYF. In DNA form, the CDR3 reads TGTGCCACCGGTGGTGGACTAGCGGGCCCCCCGTTTGGCTCGCAGTATTTT.

This clonotype was seen a few times. J is TRBJ1-6 and V is TRBV27; tentative D call: TRBD1 (6 bases). The CDR3 has 14 amino acids. Between the trimmed V and J ends, which lost 11 bases and 8 bases, there was a span of 19 bases. Per germline, CDR1 MNHEY and CDR2 SMNVEV (reference sequence). This chain's CDR3 is CAPQAGEGDSPLHF. CDR3 DNA sequence: TGTGCCCCTCAGGCAGGGGAAGGGGATTCACCCCTCCACTTT.

This clonotype was seen ten or more times. The chain has TRBV5-1 and TRBJ2-1; TRBD2 matches 9 bases. CDR1 SGHRS and CDR2 YFSETQ come from the germline V gene. The V segment lost 4 bases and the J segment 6 bases; nucleotides outside the gene matches: 17. There are 18 residues in the CDR3. In DNA, the CDR3 is TGCGCCAGCAGCCCCGGTAACGTTCTAGCGGGATTTCGCAATGAGCAGTTCTTC. Translating gives CASSPGNVLAGFRNEQFF.

The rearrangement links TRBV20-1 to TRBJ1-5; 8 bases match TRBD1. After removal of 5 bases from V and 3 bases from J, the junction contained 9 bases not matched to a gene. Germline V gene sequence: CDR1 DFQATT, CDR2 SNEGSKA (reference sequence). The CDR3 totals 15 residues. CDR3 bases: TGCAGTGCTCCCTCGACAGGGGACACCAATCAGCCCCAGCATTTT. Protein: CSAPSTGDTNQPQHF.

The chain recombines TRBV10-2 with TRBJ2-7, with 7 positions matching TRBD1. With V trimmed by 6 bases and J by 5 bases, 1 base remained unmatched. The CDR3 extends over 11 amino acids. The V gene's germline CDR1 is WSHSY and CDR2 SAAADI. The CDR3 nucleotides are TGCGCCAGCAGCCAGGGGGACGAGCAGTACTTC. It encodes CASSQGDEQYF.

This clonotype was observed a few times. The J gene is TRBJ2-7, the V gene TRBV20-1; D perhaps matches TRBD2 (6 bases). V was trimmed by 6 bases and J by 2 bases, leaving 11 bases between them. The length of the CDR3 is 12 residues. Per the germline V gene, CDR1 is DFQATT and CDR2 is SNEGSKA (reference sequence). CDR3 residues: CSARRDPYEQYF. In nucleotides, the CDR3 is TGCAGTGCACGGCGGGACCCCTACGAGCAGTACTTC.

In this sample, this clonotype turned up a few times. The CDR3 nucleotides are TGCAGTGCTAGGACTCCGGGACAGGGCACCAACAATGAGCAGTTCTTC. Residues: CSARTPGQGTNNEQFF. The chain links TRBV20-1 to TRBJ2-1; 9 bases align to TRBD1. V lost 3 bases and J lost 5; bases outside the gene matches: 11. CDR3 size: 16 residues. Germline V lookup: CDR1 DFQATT, CDR2 SNEGSKA (reference sequence).

The genes are TRBV9 and TRBJ2-5; D may be TRBD1 or TRBD2 (5 bases each). Germline-derived CDR1 and CDR2 are SGDLS and YYNGEE. CDR3 length equals 15 residues. Deletions cut 0 bases from V and 3 bases from J, with 12 bases between. CDR3 in amino acids: CASSVAAGREETQYF. Here the CDR3 DNA reads TGTGCCAGCAGCGTAGCGGCAGGGAGAGAAGAGACCCAGTACTTC.

This clonotype was seen ten or more times. The gene calls are TRBV25-1 and TRBJ2-1, with 8 bases lining up with TRBD2. The CDR3 loop spans 14 amino acids. CDR1 MGHDK and CDR2 SYGVNS come from the germline V gene. V was clipped by 6 bases and J by 8 bases; unmatched bases: 9. The CDR3 spells CASRGNGGGHEQFF. The CDR3 DNA sequence: TGTGCCAGCAGGGGTAACGGGGGGGGCCATGAGCAGTTCTTC.

This clonotype was detected once. V and J are TRBV7-9 and TRBJ2-1; 10 positions match TRBD2. Germline V gives CDR1 SEHNR, CDR2 FQNEAQ (reference sequence). This CDR3 is 16 amino acids long. V gave up 3 bases and J gave up 0 bases; unmatched junction bases: 2. Here the CDR3 DNA reads TGTGCCAGCAGCTTGGCTAGCGGGGGCTCCTACAATGAGCAGTTCTTC. Encoded protein: CASSLASGGSYNEQFF.

The rearrangement uses TRBV29-1 and TRBJ2-1, with D perhaps assigned TRBD1 or TRBD2 (5 bases each). In germline, CDR1 is SQVTM, CDR2 ANQGSEA. The CDR3 totals 15 residues. The V gene lost 4 bases and the J gene lost 0 bases, with 13 bases spanning the gap. This chain's CDR3 is CSVASRDASYNEQFF. CDR3 nucleotide sequence: TGCAGCGTTGCAAGTAGGGACGCCTCCTACAATGAGCAGTTCTTC.